The 10 T cell receptor beta chains listed next were all sequenced from one sample in a study of beta chain features in type 1 diabetes. Expressed TCRB transcripts were sequenced, since all the RNA that had been isolated was reverse transcribed. Sequenced by immunoSEQ multiplex PCR; TCRdb stores in-frame clones only, minus some. The data hold about 370,000 clones, with 9.5% to 10% observed a single time. No cognate antigen is known for these TCRs. Study-wide points: When Type 1 diabetes patients were examined, their TCRB CDR3s proved moderately but significantly shorter in all four CD4+ subsets.

The sample consisted of central memory CD4+ T cells from blood. The receptors originated from a man aged 30 to 45 with type 1 diabetes.

A few counts support this clone. This chain uses TRBV14 with TRBJ2-1; 8 bases line up with TRBD2. The germline CDR1 and CDR2 sequences are SGHDN and FVKESK. This CDR3 comprises 15 residues. Losses at the gene ends were 4 bases for V and 6 bases for J; bases not matched to a gene: 8. The CDR3 loop is CASSPIGTRANEQFF. The CDR3 DNA reads TGTGCCAGCAGCCCCATAGGGACTAGAGCCAATGAGCAGTTCTTC.

There are a few counts of this clone. J is TRBJ2-7 and V is TRBV15, with 7 bases fitting TRBD2. The J segment lost 3 bases and the V segment lost 2 bases, leaving 7 bases of the junction unmatched. This CDR3 has 15 amino acids. Germline V lookup: CDR1 LNHNV, CDR2 YYDKDF (reference sequence). CDR3 region: CATSRSGTGGYEQYF. CDR3 nucleotides: TGTGCCACCAGCAGATCCGGGACGGGGGGCTACGAGCAGTACTTC.

This clone was observed a few times. This sequence joins TRBV6-1 and TRBJ2-2, with D tentatively TRBD1 or TRBD2 (5 bases each). Germline V gives CDR1 MNHNS, CDR2 SASEGT. This CDR3 has 14 residues. V was shortened by 4 bases and J by 1 base, with 7 bases between the two germline ends. In DNA form, the CDR3 reads TGTGCCAGCAGTGGGGACGGGAACACCGGGGAGCTGTTTTTT. Its protein product is CASSGDGNTGELFF.

This clone was observed a single time. The rearrangement joins TRBV6-6 to TRBJ2-1, with TRBD2 matching 7 bases. CDR3 size: 14 residues. Per the germline V gene, CDR1 is MNHNY and CDR2 is SVGAGI (reference sequence). In DNA form, the CDR3 reads TGTGCTTGCAACCGGAGGGAGGGCCGGGGCGAGCAGTTCTTC. Translation: CACNRREGRGEQFF.

This clone was counted between two and nine times. The sample contains more than one DNA sequence encoding this CDR3. The genes are TRBV7-2 and TRBJ2-7, with TRBD2 matching 8 bases. The germline V gene encodes CDR1 SGHTA and CDR2 FQGNSA. Trimming at V came to 5 bases and at J to 4 bases, leaving 4 bases not matched to a gene. The CDR3 totals 13 residues. CDR3 in DNA: TGTGCCAGCAGCCTAGGACTAGCTTACGAGCAGTACTTC. The encoded protein is CASSLGLAYEQYF.

The chain employs TRBV7-9 and TRBJ1-1, with a possible D match to TRBD1 (5 bases). From germline, CDR1 is SEHNR and CDR2 FQNEAQ (reference sequence). This CDR3 contains 14 residues. Trimming pared 5 bases from V and 2 bases from J, leaving 12 bases between. CDR3: CASSAGTANTEAFF. CDR3 sequence (DNA): TGTGCCAGCAGCGCCGGGACGGCTAACACTGAAGCTTTCTTT.

CDR3 protein: CASSSTWYEQYF. CDR3 coding DNA: TGTGCCAGCAGTTCCACTTGGTACGAGCAGTACTTC. The gene calls are TRBV28 and TRBJ2-7; D not resolved. V dropped 4 bases and J dropped 4 bases, with 8 bases sitting between them. Germline values: CDR1 MDHEN, CDR2 SYDVKM. The CDR3 length is 12 residues.

Only a few counts were recorded for this clone. V gene TRBV5-6 combines with J gene TRBJ1-4; TRBD1 aligns across 9 bases. The V gene end was trimmed by 4 bases and the J gene end by 3 bases; junction bases not matched to a gene: 7. This CDR3 spans 16 amino acids. Germline V CDR1 and CDR2: SGHDT, YYEEEE. CDR3 region: CASSAGQGAANEKLFF. The CDR3 coding sequence is TGTGCCAGCAGCGCGGGACAGGGTGCAGCTAATGAAAAACTGTTTTTT.

The chain links TRBV28 to TRBJ2-4; perhaps D is TRBD1 or TRBD2 (5 bases each). CDR3 length: 16 amino acids. Germline V gene sequence: CDR1 MDHEN, CDR2 SYDVKM. The V end lost 3 bases, the J end lost 0 bases, and 12 bases lay between the germline ends. Written as DNA, the CDR3 is TGTGCCAGCAGTTTTAGGGACCTGGGAGCCAAAAACATTCAGTACTTC. Translation gives CASSFRDLGAKNIQYF.

This clone occurred many times. This chain joins TRBV28 and TRBJ2-4; either TRBD1 or TRBD2 may supply D (5 bases each). Germline lookup yields CDR1 MDHEN and CDR2 SYDVKM. This CDR3 is built from 13 residues. V lost 2 bases and J 9 bases, leaving 11 bases between the germline ends. The CDR3 nucleotides are TGTGCCAGCAGTTTAGCCCGTGGGGGCATTCAGTACTTC. This sequence encodes CASSLARGGIQYF.